Following are 17 T cell receptor beta chains from one sample sequenced in a study of beta chain features in type 1 diabetes. Expressed TCRB transcripts got sequenced, as all isolated RNA was reverse transcribed. Some clones are missing from TCRdb's copy, which holds only in-frame ones; the method was immunoSEQ multiplex PCR. The sample contains under 150,000 clones, 17% of which appear only once. Their cognate antigens are unknown. Study-level points and caveats: Type 1 diabetes patients had moderately but significantly shorter TCRB CDR3s in all four CD4+ subsets.

The sequenced sample consisted of central memory CD4+ T cells from blood. Receptors originate from a man younger than 30 with type 1 diabetes.

This clone was recorded a few times. The rearrangement links TRBV6-1 to TRBJ2-7; maybe TRBD1 (6 bases). The germline V and J ends were trimmed by 7 bases and 3 bases, with 10 bases remaining between them. Germline V lookup: CDR1 MNHNS, CDR2 SASEGT. This CDR3 comprises 12 residues. The CDR3 protein is CASTWTDYEQYF. In DNA form, the CDR3 reads TGTGCCAGCACCTGGACAGACTACGAGCAGTACTTC.

This clone occurred a few times. The chain joins TRBV6-6 to TRBJ1-2; TRBD1 might be the D (6 bases). The CDR3 covers 15 residues. Looked up from germline, CDR1 is MNHNY and CDR2 is SVGAGI (reference sequence). V was clipped by 6 bases and J by 8 bases, with 22 bases between them. The CDR3: CASRVPETQGEGYTF. DNA for the CDR3: TGTGCCAGCAGGGTCCCCGAGACACAGGGAGAAGGCTACACCTTC.

This clone was observed a few times. The V gene is TRBV9, the J gene TRBJ1-2, with 8 bases identical to TRBD1. Trimming at V came to 3 bases and at J to 2 bases, leaving 15 bases not matched to a gene. Germline-derived CDR1 and CDR2 are SGDLS and YYNGEE. This CDR3 is 18 amino acids long. CDR3 in amino acids: CASSADPHRTGYNYGYTF. CDR3 DNA sequence: TGTGCCAGCAGCGCCGACCCTCATAGGACAGGGTACAACTATGGCTACACCTTC.

Comment on this clone: A much more abundant neighbour one base away suggests this may be a read error. The same CDR3 arises from other DNA sequences in this sample as well. This chain links TRBV28 with TRBJ2-6, with a tentative D call TRBD2 (6 bases). The length of the CDR3 is 14 residues. Per the germline V gene, CDR1 is MDHEN and CDR2 is SYDVKM. Trimming shortened V by 7 bases and J by 4 bases, and 11 bases separated the two germline ends. CDR3 DNA: TGTGCCAGCATTAGTAGCGGCGGGGCCAACGTCCTGACTTTC. This gives the protein CASISSGGANVLTF.

The chain has TRBV27 and TRBJ1-6; 7 bases align to TRBD1. Germline V gene data show CDR1 as MNHEY and CDR2 as SMNVEV (reference sequence). CDR3 length equals 15 residues. The V segment lost 5 bases and the J segment 8 bases; nucleotides outside the gene matches: 9. The CDR3 nucleotides are TGTGCCAGCAGTAAACACGACAGGGTGTATTCACCCCTCCACTTT. It specifies CASSKHDRVYSPLHF.

This clone was counted a few times. The CDR3 nucleotides read TGTGCCAGTAGTAGTCCGGGACTAGCGGAGACCCAGTACTTC. It specifies CASSSPGLAETQYF. The chain has TRBV19 and TRBJ2-5; TRBD2 matches at 10 bases. Trimming took 4 bases from V and 5 from J; bases not matched to a gene: 4. This CDR3 comprises 14 residues. Germline CDR1 LNHDA, CDR2 SQIVND (reference sequence).

J is TRBJ2-2 and V is TRBV13, with D hard to call. CDR1 PRHDT and CDR2 FYEKMQ come from the germline V gene (reference sequence). The CDR3 has 13 residues. Trimming pared 5 bases from V and 6 bases from J, leaving 10 bases between. CDR3 protein: CASSLPQAGELFF. CDR3 DNA: TGTGCCAGCAGCCTACCCCAGGCCGGGGAGCTGTTTTTT. The complete variable domain, with remaining parts taken from reference TRBV13 and TRBJ2-2, reads AAGVIQSPRHLIKEKRETATLKCYPIPRHDTVYWYQQGPGQDPQFLISFYEKMQSDKGSIPDRFSAQQFSDYHSELNMSSLELGDSALYFCASSLPQAGELFFGEGSRLTVL.

The rearrangement uses TRBV4-1 and TRBJ2-3; TRBD1 matches 9 bases. Unmatched junction bases numbered 4, after V lost 3 bases and J lost 6 bases. The CDR3 consists of 14 residues. Germline V gene lookup returns CDR1 MGHRA and CDR2 YSYEKL. The CDR3 sequence: CASSQGQGSDTQYF. The CDR3 DNA follows: TGCGCCAGCAGCCAGGGACAGGGTTCTGATACGCAGTATTTT.

The chain has TRBV2 and TRBJ2-5; D unresolved. V was trimmed by 8 bases and J by 3 bases, leaving 7 bases between them. Germline V CDR1 and CDR2: SNHLY, FYNNEI. This CDR3 has 11 amino acids. This CDR3 is CASGREETQYF. In DNA, the CDR3 is TGTGCCAGCGGTCGGGAAGAGACCCAGTACTTC.

There are a few counts of this clone. The chain employs TRBV10-2 and TRBJ1-1; TRBD1 agrees at 7 bases. The germline CDR1 and CDR2 sequences are WSHSY and SAAADI. This CDR3 has 15 amino acids. The V gene end was trimmed by 4 bases and the J gene end by 1 base; junction bases not matched to a gene: 6. The CDR3 region is CASSVLDRKNTEAFF. The CDR3 bases are TGCGCCAGCAGTGTTTTGGACAGGAAGAACACTGAAGCTTTCTTT.

Only a few counts were recorded for this clone. The gene calls are TRBV5-1 and TRBJ2-5, with D unresolved. Germline V gene data show CDR1 as SGHRS and CDR2 as YFSETQ. Trimming left V 7 bases short and J 5 bases short, with 15 bases between. The CDR3 extends over 13 amino acids. The chain's CDR3 is CASFVRSAETQYF. The CDR3 DNA reads as TGCGCCAGCTTTGTCCGTAGTGCGGAGACCCAGTACTTC. Variable domain in full (rest from reference TRBV5-1 and TRBJ2-5): KAGVTQTPRYLIKTRGQQVTLSCSPISGHRSVSWYQQTPGQGLQFLFEYFSETQRNKGNFPGRFSGRQFSNSRSEMNVSTLELGDSALYLCASFVRSAETQYFGPGTRLLVL.

This clone was seen only a few times. CDR3 nucleotide sequence: TGTGCCAGCAGCTCCAGGGATCGGGGTGAGCAGTTCTTC. This sequence encodes CASSSRDRGEQFF. The chain carries TRBV7-2 and TRBJ2-1, with D perhaps matching TRBD1 or TRBD2 (5 bases each). Germline values: CDR1 SGHTA, CDR2 FQGNSA. The CDR3 sequence is 13 residues long. Trimming left V 4 bases short and J 9 bases short, with 13 bases between. The full variable domain, completed using reference TRBV7-2 and TRBJ2-1, is GAGVSQSPSNKVTEKGKDVELRCDPISGHTALYWYRQSLGQGLEFLIYFQGNSAPDKSGLPSDRFSAERTGGSVSTLTIQRTQQEDSAVYLCASSSRDRGEQFFGPGTRLTVL.

This clone turned up a few times. The V and J genes are TRBV25-1 and TRBJ2-6; D remains unclear. The CDR3 has 14 amino acids. Germline V CDR1 and CDR2: MGHDK, SYGVNS. V shed 6 bases and J shed 0 bases, with 6 bases lying between them. CDR3 loop: CASSRNSGANVLTF. The CDR3 DNA sequence: TGTGCCAGCAGCAGAAACTCTGGGGCCAACGTCCTGACTTTC.

The chain combines TRBV6-6 with TRBJ2-7, with D tentatively TRBD2 (6 bases). Germline V CDR1 and CDR2: MNHNY, SVGAGI (reference sequence). V was trimmed by 6 bases and J by 2 bases, leaving 11 bases between them. The CDR3 extends over 13 amino acids. The CDR3 loop reads CASSQPGAYEQYF. As DNA, the CDR3 is TGTGCCAGCAGCCAACCGGGAGCCTACGAGCAGTACTTC.

The J gene is TRBJ2-7, the V gene TRBV2; D is perhaps TRBD1 (6 bases). The CDR3 covers 15 residues. Between the trimmed V and J ends, which lost 2 bases and 1 base, there was a span of 12 bases. Germline-derived CDR1 and CDR2 are SNHLY and FYNNEI. The CDR3, as DNA: TGTGCCAGCAGTGAATCGGGGACAAGTTCCTACGAGCAGTACTTC. Protein sequence: CASSESGTSSYEQYF.

This chain links TRBV25-1 with TRBJ1-5; no definite D call. This CDR3 has 15 residues. Germline V gene data show CDR1 as MGHDK and CDR2 as SYGVNS. With 3 bases removed from V and 7 bases from J, the gap between germline ends came to 16 bases. DNA of the CDR3: TGTGCCAGCAGTGAGTCAGGACTAGGGAGACAGCCCCAGCATTTT. Amino acids: CASSESGLGRQPQHF. The whole variable domain, filled in from reference TRBV25-1 and TRBJ1-5, reads EADIYQTPRYLVIGTGKKITLECSQTMGHDKMYWYQQDPGMELHLIHYSYGVNSTEKGDLSSESTVSRIRTEHFPLTLESARPSHTSQYLCASSESGLGRQPQHFGDGTRLSIL.

This chain joins TRBV6-1 and TRBJ2-3; 12 positions match TRBD2. Losses at the gene ends were 4 bases for V and 0 bases for J; bases not matched to a gene: 5. The CDR3 extends over 17 amino acids. Germline V gene data show CDR1 as MNHNS and CDR2 as SASEGT. The CDR3 DNA is TGTGCCAGCAGTGCCGGGACTAGCGGGTTTAGCACAGATACGCAGTATTTT. Its protein is CASSAGTSGFSTDTQYF.